A single sample gave rise to the 32 T cell receptor beta chains below, sequenced in a study of spatial heterogeneity in lung cancer (dated by TCRdb to the late 2010s). This specimen's time point label, per the study, means: blood at routine non-recurrence follow-up after resection. Libraries were prepared through 5' RACE. Instrument on record: NextSeq 500. TCRdb reanalyzed the raw reads on its own, using fastp at Q25 for trimming and MiXCR for clone calling, and kept in-frame beta chains. Rows with a matching CDR3 protein are joined into one entry that keeps the most common DNA and genes. The sample table shows 15,000 to 20,000 distinct CDR3 sequences, and under 10% are seen once. The ten biggest clones cover about a fifth of the sample. The sample consisted of PBMCs, taken at follow-up. These receptors all come from a male donor with early-stage non-small cell lung cancer.

Ten or more counts support this clonotype. V gene TRBV6-2 or TRBV6-3 combines with J gene TRBJ2-1; unclear D gene. The CDR3 length is 14 residues. CDR1 MNHEY and CDR2 SVGEGT come from the germline V gene. V was shortened by 5 bases and J by 0 bases, with 8 bases between the two germline ends. As DNA, the CDR3 is TGTGCCAGCAGTATCACAGTCTCCTACAATGAGCAGTTCTTC. Translating it yields CASSITVSYNEQFF.

V usage is TRBV11-2 and J usage is TRBJ2-5, with D possibly TRBD1 on 5 matching bases. Trimming left V 6 bases short and J 1 base short, with 12 bases between. Looked up from germline, CDR1 is SGHAT and CDR2 is FQNNGV. The CDR3 runs to 14 residues. This chain's CDR3 is CASSRGRLQETQYF. CDR3 nucleotide sequence: TGTGCCAGCAGTAGGGGCAGACTCCAAGAGACCCAGTACTTC. The full variable domain, completed using reference TRBV11-2 and TRBJ2-5, is EAGVAQSPRYKIIEKRQSVAFWCNPISGHATLYWYQQILGQGPKLLIQFQNNGVVDDSQLPKDRFSAERLKGVDSTLKIQPAKLEDSAVYLCASSRGRLQETQYFGPGTRLLVL.

Many counts were recorded for this clonotype. CDR3 residues: CASSQDFLGEQFF. In nucleotides, the CDR3 is TGCGCCAGCAGCCAAGATTTTTTAGGGGAGCAGTTCTTC. The chain recombines TRBV4-1 with TRBJ2-1; no reliable D call. The V gene's germline CDR1 is MGHRA and CDR2 YSYEKL. V was trimmed by 0 bases and J by 10 bases, leaving 10 bases between them. The CDR3 consists of 13 residues.

This clonotype was detected ten times or more. The genes are TRBV2 and TRBJ1-1; D is undetermined. Germline V lookup: CDR1 SNHLY, CDR2 FYNNEI. This CDR3 has 15 amino acids. V was pared by 2 bases and J by 2 bases, with 12 bases between. Here the CDR3 reads CASSERVLINTEAFF. As DNA, the CDR3 is TGTGCCAGCAGTGAACGAGTACTGATCAACACTGAAGCTTTCTTT.

The genes are TRBV6-5 and TRBJ2-2, with D perhaps TRBD2 (6 bases). V shed 6 bases and J shed 2 bases, with 10 bases lying between them. The CDR3 is 14 residues long. CDR1 is MNHEY and CDR2 is SVGAGI in the germline V gene. The CDR3 DNA reads TGTGCCAGCAGGTTCGGGACTAACACCGGGGAGCTGTTTTTT. Residues: CASRFGTNTGELFF.

This clonotype was seen repeatedly, ten times or more. The chain joins TRBV18 to TRBJ2-1, with D perhaps being TRBD1 or TRBD2 (6 bases each). The CDR3 spans 16 residues. With 3 bases removed from V and 8 bases from J, the gap between germline ends came to 20 bases. The germline gives CDR1 KGHSH, CDR2 LQKENI. The CDR3 reads CASSPTSRGRGYEQFF. DNA for the CDR3: TGTGCCAGCTCACCGACCTCCAGGGGCCGGGGGTATGAGCAGTTCTTC.

This clonotype occurred many times. The chain links TRBV27 to TRBJ2-1; D is uncertain. CDR1 and CDR2 (germline): MNHEY, SMNVEV (reference sequence). V was cut by 5 bases and J by 0 bases, with 5 bases left in between. CDR3 length equals 13 residues. The CDR3 sequence is CASSIGSYNEQFF. In DNA form, the CDR3 reads TGTGCCAGCAGTATCGGCTCCTACAATGAGCAGTTCTTC.

This clonotype was counted ten times or more. The chain employs TRBV19 and TRBJ2-5; 8 bases are shared with TRBD2. V dropped 2 bases and J dropped 5; count of bases not matched to a gene: 4. The CDR3 loop spans 14 amino acids. Germline V gene data show CDR1 as LNHDA and CDR2 as SQIVND (reference sequence). The CDR3 DNA sequence: TGTGCCAGTAGTATAACTAGCGGTCGGGAGACCCAGTACTTC. It is translated as CASSITSGRETQYF.

This clonotype turned up a few times. The V call is TRBV5-6, the J call TRBJ1-2; unclear D gene. This CDR3 has 14 residues. V was clipped by 0 bases and J by 2 bases, with 8 bases between them. Germline CDR1 and CDR2: SGHDT and YYEEEE. CDR3 sequence reads: CASSLDRVNYGYTF. The CDR3 DNA reads TGTGCCAGCAGCTTGGACCGGGTAAACTATGGCTACACCTTC.

This clonotype was detected ten times or more. This rearrangement joins TRBV6-2 or TRBV6-3 to TRBJ2-2; 8 nucleotides agree with TRBD2. The germline CDR1 and CDR2 sequences are MNHEY and SVGEGT. V lost 6 bases and J lost 2; bases outside the gene matches: 11. This CDR3 comprises 17 residues. The CDR3 sequence: CASRLQRGPLNTGELFF. CDR3 sequence (DNA): TGTGCCAGCAGACTTCAGCGGGGGCCGCTAAACACCGGGGAGCTGTTTTTT.

Concerning this clonotype: The germline gene is not matched at one end of the junction; a read error may be the cause. The chain couples TRBV28 to TRBJ1-1; 10 nucleotides agree with TRBD1. Germline V gives CDR1 MDHEN, CDR2 SYDVKM. This CDR3 is 16 amino acids long. For the CDR3, the DNA is TGTGCCAGCAGTCCGGGACAGGGGTCTTCGAACTCTGAAGCTTTCTTT. The encoded protein is CASSPGQGSSNSEAFF.

This clonotype was recorded at least ten times. The chain is built from TRBV7-2 and TRBJ2-2, with 10 positions matching TRBD1. This CDR3 is 15 amino acids long. The J segment lost 2 bases and the V segment lost 6 bases, leaving 3 bases of the junction unmatched. The germline gives CDR1 SGHTA, CDR2 FQGNSA. Here the CDR3 reads CASRPTGGNTGELFF. In DNA form, the CDR3 reads TGTGCCAGCAGACCGACAGGGGGCAACACCGGGGAGCTGTTTTTT.

This clonotype was seen at least ten times. The chain recombines TRBV4-1 with TRBJ1-2; no reliable D call. The germline V and J ends were trimmed by 0 bases and 4 bases, with 6 bases remaining between them. Germline lookup yields CDR1 MGHRA and CDR2 YSYEKL. The CDR3 has 13 amino acids. CDR3 DNA sequence: TGCGCCAGCAGCCAAGAGAATGCCTATGGCTACACCTTC. Residues: CASSQENAYGYTF.

The table lists this clonotype with many counts. The chain combines TRBV19 with TRBJ2-1; 7 bases are a match to TRBD1. The CDR3 is 12 residues long. The trim removed 7 bases at V and 9 bases at J, leaving 6 bases unmatched. CDR1 and CDR2 from the germline V gene are LNHDA and SQIVND (reference sequence). The CDR3 DNA follows: TGTGCCAGTACCCCCGACAGGGTTGAGCAGTTCTTC. It yields the protein CASTPDRVEQFF.

Many counts were recorded for this clonotype. The chain uses TRBV20-1 and TRBJ1-1, with D tentatively TRBD1 (5 bases). The CDR3 runs to 14 residues. V was clipped by 0 bases and J by 4 bases, with 12 bases between them. Germline CDR1 reads DFQATT; CDR2 reads SNEGSKA (reference sequence). The CDR3, as DNA: TGCAGTGCTAGAGACCCCGGCCAGGGCACTGAAGCTTTCTTT. Amino acids: CSARDPGQGTEAFF.

This clonotype has a count of ten or more. J is TRBJ1-5 and V is TRBV12-3 or TRBV12-4; D gene ambiguous. This CDR3 region has 15 residues. V was pared by 6 bases and J by 7 bases, with 19 bases between. The DNA of the CDR3 is TGTGCCAGCAGCCCCGCCACCGAGCCTAGACAGCCCCAGCATTTT. This codes for CASSPATEPRQPQHF.

Many counts were recorded for this clonotype. The gene calls are TRBV7-2 and TRBJ2-5, with 9 nucleotides matching TRBD2. V lost 0 bases, J lost 7 bases, and 6 bases stayed unmatched. The CDR3 totals 15 residues. Germline-derived CDR1 and CDR2 are SGHTA and FQGNSA. The CDR3 DNA sequence: TGTGCCAGCAGCTTAGCGAGCGGGGGGAGGCGGACCCAGTACTTC. Amino acids: CASSLASGGRRTQYF.

The rearrangement joins TRBV6-1 to TRBJ1-5; D gene unclear. Trimming shortened V by 9 bases and J by 0 bases, and 12 bases separated the two germline ends. CDR3 length equals 14 residues. CDR1 and CDR2 (germline): MNHNS, SASEGT. CDR3 nucleotide sequence: TGTGCCAGTCGGGTATACTATAGCAATCAGCCCCAGCATTTT. It yields the protein CASRVYYSNQPQHF.

This clonotype was seen ten or more times. The J gene is TRBJ2-7, the V gene TRBV2; D call uncertain. The CDR3 is 11 amino acids. Between the trimmed V and J ends, which lost 4 bases and 3 bases, there was a span of 4 bases. Germline lookup yields CDR1 SNHLY and CDR2 FYNNEI. The CDR3 nucleotides are TGTGCCAGCAGTGCCGACTACGAGCAGTACTTC. Amino acid sequence: CASSADYEQYF.

This clonotype showed up many times. CDR3 DNA sequence: TGCGCCAGCAGCCTCCAAACAGGGATCTACGAGCAGTACTTC. It yields the protein CASSLQTGIYEQYF. V usage is TRBV4-1 and J usage is TRBJ2-7, with D tentatively TRBD1 (6 bases). Per the germline V gene, CDR1 is MGHRA and CDR2 is YSYEKL. The CDR3 extends over 14 amino acids. V was clipped by 4 bases and J by 3 bases, with 13 bases between them.

This clonotype has ten or more counts. V gene TRBV20-1 combines with J gene TRBJ2-7; 7 nucleotides match TRBD2. This CDR3 has 18 residues. Germline assignment: CDR1 DFQATT and CDR2 SNEGSKA (reference sequence). J was trimmed by 0 bases and V by 3 bases; bases with no gene match: 17. CDR3 sequence: CSASPLLNQRDPSYEQYF. In DNA form, the CDR3 reads TGCAGTGCTAGCCCCCTACTTAACCAGCGGGACCCCTCCTACGAGCAGTACTTC.

This clonotype occurred many times. The V call is TRBV30, the J call TRBJ2-3, with 10 bases matching TRBD2. Looked up from germline, CDR1 is GTSNPN and CDR2 is SVGIG (reference sequence). J was trimmed by 5 bases and V by 0 bases; bases with no gene match: 5. CDR3 length: 15 residues. For the CDR3, the DNA is TGTGCCTGGAGTGTGTATAGCGGGGGGCAAGATACGCAGTATTTT. This translates into CAWSVYSGGQDTQYF.

This clonotype came up many times. The chain couples TRBV18 to TRBJ1-1; D gene ambiguous. Trimming removed 3 bases at V and 7 bases at J, with 15 bases between. In germline, CDR1 is KGHSH, CDR2 LQKENI. This CDR3 is built from 14 residues. In DNA form, the CDR3 reads TGTGCCAGCTCACCGGGGAACCCCGGCGGTGAAGCTTTCTTT. Amino acids: CASSPGNPGGEAFF.

Ten or more counts support this clonotype. The DNA of the CDR3 is TGTGCCAGCAGCTCTCTGACACCTGCAAATTCACCCCTCCACTTT. This translates into CASSSLTPANSPLHF. This rearrangement joins TRBV7-2 to TRBJ1-6; D is undetermined. CDR3 size: 15 residues. With 4 bases removed from V and 7 bases from J, the gap between germline ends came to 14 bases. Germline-derived CDR1 and CDR2 are SGHTA and FQGNSA.

The CDR3 sequence: CASGKQDTQYF. CDR3 coding DNA: TGTGCCAGCGGGAAACAGGATACGCAGTATTTT. The V gene is TRBV12-3 or TRBV12-4, the J gene TRBJ2-3; D gene unclear. CDR3 length: 11 amino acids. Trimming cost V 8 bases and J 6 bases, with 9 bases left between them.

Many counts were recorded for this clonotype. This chain connects TRBV29-1 to TRBJ1-1; maybe TRBD1 (6 bases). The CDR3 covers 13 residues. V gave up 1 base and J gave up 1 base, with 7 bases separating them. Germline CDR1 is SQVTM and CDR2 is ANQGSEA. The CDR3 spells CSVEVTGNTEAFF. CDR3 sequence (DNA): TGCAGCGTTGAAGTGACAGGGAACACTGAAGCTTTCTTT.

This clonotype was observed at least ten times. V gene TRBV5-1 combines with J gene TRBJ2-1; 8 bases map to TRBD2. This CDR3 is built from 17 residues. The junction had 10 bases not matched to a gene; V was cut back by 2 bases and J by 3 bases. The germline gives CDR1 SGHRS, CDR2 YFSETQ. In nucleotides, the CDR3 is TGCGCCAGCAGCTTTGGGGTTGCGGGGGGTTACTACAATGAGCAGTTCTTC. This encodes CASSFGVAGGYYNEQFF. Supplemented by reference TRBV5-1 and TRBJ2-1, the full variable domain reads KAGVTQTPRYLIKTRGQQVTLSCSPISGHRSVSWYQQTPGQGLQFLFEYFSETQRNKGNFPGRFSGRQFSNSRSEMNVSTLELGDSALYLCASSFGVAGGYYNEQFFGPGTRLTVL.

This clonotype was found a few times. The chain employs TRBV2 and TRBJ2-3, with D tentatively TRBD1 or TRBD2 (5 bases each). The CDR3 is 15 residues long. Germline V gives CDR1 SNHLY, CDR2 FYNNEI. V was cut by 8 bases and J by 2 bases, with 17 bases left in between. CDR3 region: CASRPRDLHTDTQYF. DNA of the CDR3: TGTGCCAGCCGACCACGGGACCTACACACAGATACGCAGTATTTT. The full variable domain, with the rest looked up from reference TRBV2 and TRBJ2-3, is EPEVTQTPSHQVTQMGQEVILRCVPISNHLYFYWYRQILGQKVEFLVSFYNNEISEKSEIFDDQFSVERPDGSNFTLKIRSTKLEDSAMYFCASRPRDLHTDTQYFGPGTRLTVL.

This clonotype was found a few times. The chain joins TRBV7-8 to TRBJ2-4; 10 nucleotides line up with TRBD2. V dropped 5 bases and J dropped 1; count of bases not matched to a gene: 8. Germline V gene lookup returns CDR1 SGHVS and CDR2 FQNEAQ. The CDR3 runs 17 residues. In DNA, the CDR3 is TGTGCCAGCAGCCCCAGCGGGGGGGTGGGGGCCAAAAACATTCAGTACTTC. Its translation is CASSPSGGVGAKNIQYF.

This clonotype was picked up many times. V gene TRBV13 combines with J gene TRBJ2-7; TRBD2 is a possible D gene (7 bases). This CDR3 contains 17 residues. The V and J ends lost 4 bases and 0 bases respectively, with 19 bases between them. Looked up from germline, CDR1 is PRHDT and CDR2 is FYEKMQ (reference sequence). The CDR3 bases are TGTGCCAGCAGCTCCCCTGGTGGCGGGGGACACTCCTACGAGCAGTACTTC. Amino acids: CASSSPGGGGHSYEQYF. Complete variable domain (other parts from reference TRBV13 and TRBJ2-7): AAGVIQSPRHLIKEKRETATLKCYPIPRHDTVYWYQQGPGQDPQFLISFYEKMQSDKGSIPDRFSAQQFSDYHSELNMSSLELGDSALYFCASSSPGGGGHSYEQYFGPGTRLTVT.

By sample fraction, this clonotype is medium-sized (0.01 to 0.1%). V gene TRBV29-1 combines with J gene TRBJ2-7; 8 nucleotides align to TRBD2. CDR1 SQVTM and CDR2 ANQGSEA come from the germline V gene. The V segment lost 7 bases and the J segment 2 bases; nucleotides outside the gene matches: 7. The CDR3 loop spans 13 amino acids. CDR3 nucleotide sequence: TGCAGCGCCCTTCGAGCGGGAGCCTACGAGCAGTACTTC. Residues: CSALRAGAYEQYF.

This clonotype showed up many times. The chain recombines TRBV7-2 with TRBJ1-4, with TRBD1 matching 7 bases. The CDR3 totals 15 residues. Unmatched junction bases numbered 9, after V lost 4 bases and J lost 7 bases. Germline loops: CDR1 SGHTA, CDR2 FQGNSA. In DNA form, the CDR3 reads TGTGCCAGCAGCTCAGTGACAGGGAGTGGTGAAAAACTGTTTTTT. Its protein is CASSSVTGSGEKLFF.